The present T cell receptor (beta chain) was sequenced within a study of T cell responses to AZD1222 COVID-19 vaccine. Trimming stripped 0 bases from V and 3 bases from J, with 9 bases between. The CDR3 contains 14 residues. Germline V gene lookup returns CDR1 LGHNA and CDR2 YSLEER. Sequencing used immunoSEQ multiplex PCR; TCRdb keeps in-frame clones, though not all of them. The table has about 160,000 clones, 88% seen once. The specimen comprised peripheral blood, sampled on day 0 of AZD1222 vaccination. This sequence joins TRBV4-3 and TRBJ2-7; possibly TRBD2 for D (6 bases). The receptor was isolated from an adult in good health. CDR3 bases: TGCGCCAGCAGCCAAGATATGACTAGCTACGAGCAGTACTTC. Amino acids: CASSQDMTSYEQYF.